The present T cell receptor beta chain was sequenced within a study of T-cell memory formation after mild COVID-19. Study-level information: TCR clusters were largely donor specific.

TCRdb re-called the 5' RACE reads with MiXCR, one entry per CDR3 protein. The table shows approximately 390,000 distinct CDR3 sequences, with about 15% occurring only once. Study results and limitations: CD8+ contracting clones occupied EMRA, while CD4+ ones occupied mainly CM and EM. Nothing showed for sure that second-wave clones peaking on day 37 were SARS-CoV-2 specific.

Remarks on this clonotype: Its specificity is not known.

The J segment lost 4 bases and the V segment lost 4 bases, leaving 10 bases of the junction unmatched. CDR1 SGHDT and CDR2 YYEEEE come from the germline V gene. The CDR3 runs to 16 residues. V and J are TRBV5-6 and TRBJ1-1; TRBD1 matches 10 bases. Sequenced sample: PBMCs or a T cell subset sorted from them (not recorded which). The receptor comes from a young man who had mild COVID-19 (a few samples of this study predate the infection). Cell type and time point are not known. CDR3: CASSRKPGQGSTEAFF. The DNA of the CDR3 is TGTGCCAGCAGCAGAAAGCCGGGACAGGGGAGCACTGAAGCTTTCTTT.